This is a list of T cell receptor beta chains from one sample in a study of blood T cell repertoires in COVID-19. Libraries were prepared by immunoSEQ multiplex PCR; TCRdb keeps only in-frame clonotypes and omits some of them. This sample has 120,000 to 150,000 clones; 80% occur once, and the top ten carry 10% to 15%. Sequenced material: peripheral blood. These receptors originate from a man aged 55 to 70 with active or convalescent COVID-19. The CDR3 runs from the conserved cysteine through the conserved F or W.

cdr3_aa: CASSMRQGVYTEAFF
v_call: TRBV19
j_call: TRBJ1-1

cdr3_aa: CASSPRETQYF
v_call: TRBV18
j_call: TRBJ2-5

cdr3_aa: CASSVAWTAGGDTQYF
v_call: TRBV9
j_call: TRBJ2-3

cdr3_aa: CASSLEMASGSSSYEQYF
v_call: TRBV5-4
j_call: TRBJ2-7

cdr3_aa: CASSLEIGASSYNEQFF
v_call: TRBV5-1
j_call: TRBJ2-1

cdr3_aa: CASSTSAGRTEAFF
v_call: TRBV2
j_call: TRBJ1-1

cdr3_aa: CASSTRGSGNTDTQYF
v_call: TRBV4-3
j_call: TRBJ2-3

cdr3_aa: CASSMASGRVNEQYF
v_call: TRBV19
j_call: TRBJ2-7

cdr3_aa: CASSPYNGELFF
v_call: TRBV18
j_call: TRBJ2-2

cdr3_aa: CATRKGGQETQYF
v_call: TRBV21-1
j_call: TRBJ2-5

cdr3_aa: CASSTAGSSYNEQFF
v_call: TRBV7-3
j_call: TRBJ2-1

cdr3_aa: CASSPGGEKLFF
v_call: TRBV6-5
j_call: TRBJ1-4

cdr3_aa: CASSPPGGGNQPQHF
v_call: TRBV19
j_call: TRBJ1-5

cdr3_aa: CASSRGLGSTDTQYF
v_call: TRBV7-3
j_call: TRBJ2-3

cdr3_aa: CASSIVDGEANYGYTF
v_call: TRBV19
j_call: TRBJ1-2

cdr3_aa: CASTQGGLAKHEQYF
v_call: TRBV13
j_call: TRBJ2-7

cdr3_aa: CASSPQQGPGYEQYF
v_call: TRBV18
j_call: TRBJ2-7

cdr3_aa: CASSQDSPEAFF
v_call: TRBV5-1
j_call: TRBJ1-1

cdr3_aa: CASSQPAGETQYF
v_call: TRBV3-1/TRBV3-2
j_call: TRBJ2-5

cdr3_aa: CSVVGGRGYEQYF
v_call: TRBV29-1
j_call: TRBJ2-7

cdr3_aa: CASSLERGSYEQYF
v_call: TRBV7-2
j_call: TRBJ2-7

cdr3_aa: CATSRQGSSYEQYF
v_call: TRBV15
j_call: TRBJ2-7

cdr3_aa: CASSSGLAGARDTQYF
v_call: TRBV13
j_call: TRBJ2-3

cdr3_aa: CASSRLTGLNTGELFF
v_call: TRBV7-3
j_call: TRBJ2-2

cdr3_aa: CASSAPGQGYNEQFF
v_call: TRBV6-2/TRBV6-3
j_call: TRBJ2-1

cdr3_aa: CASSYQGAMFGYTF
v_call: TRBV6-5
j_call: TRBJ1-2

cdr3_aa: CASSSRHRGAETQYF
v_call: TRBV7-2
j_call: TRBJ2-5

cdr3_aa: CATSDLMAGGYETQYF
v_call: TRBV24-1
j_call: TRBJ2-5

cdr3_aa: CASANRAFLAFF
v_call: TRBV2
j_call: TRBJ1-1

cdr3_aa: CASSPAGGTDTQYF
v_call: TRBV7-3
j_call: TRBJ2-3

cdr3_aa: CASRSPGGDTQYF
v_call: TRBV6-5
j_call: TRBJ2-3